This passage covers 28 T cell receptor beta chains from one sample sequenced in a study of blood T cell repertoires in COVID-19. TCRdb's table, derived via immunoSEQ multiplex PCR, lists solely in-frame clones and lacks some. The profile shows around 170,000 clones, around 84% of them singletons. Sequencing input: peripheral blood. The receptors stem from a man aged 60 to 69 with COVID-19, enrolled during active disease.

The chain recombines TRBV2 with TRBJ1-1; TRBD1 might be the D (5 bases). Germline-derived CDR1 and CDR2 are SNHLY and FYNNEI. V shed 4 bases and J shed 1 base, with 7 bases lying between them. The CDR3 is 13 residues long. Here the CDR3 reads CASSGQRNTEAFF. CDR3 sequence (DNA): TGTGCCAGCAGTGGACAGAGGAACACTGAAGCTTTCTTT. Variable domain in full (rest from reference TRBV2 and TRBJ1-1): EPEVTQTPSHQVTQMGQEVILRCVPISNHLYFYWYRQILGQKVEFLVSFYNNEISEKSEIFDDQFSVERPDGSNFTLKIRSTKLEDSAMYFCASSGQRNTEAFFGQGTRLTVV.

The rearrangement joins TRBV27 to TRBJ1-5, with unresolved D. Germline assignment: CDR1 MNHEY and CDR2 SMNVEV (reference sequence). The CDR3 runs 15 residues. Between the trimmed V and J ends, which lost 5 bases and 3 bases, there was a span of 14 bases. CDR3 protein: CASSLTDWPNQPQHF. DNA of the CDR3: TGTGCCAGCAGTCTGACGGACTGGCCCAATCAGCCCCAGCATTTT.

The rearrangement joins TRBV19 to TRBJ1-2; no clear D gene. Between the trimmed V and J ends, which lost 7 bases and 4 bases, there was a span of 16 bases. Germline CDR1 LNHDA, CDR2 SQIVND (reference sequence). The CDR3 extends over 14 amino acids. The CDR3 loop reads CASKVGRTPYGYTF. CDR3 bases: TGTGCCAGTAAAGTCGGTCGTACCCCCTATGGCTACACCTTC.

The CDR3 region has the DNA TGTGCCAGCTCACCTACGATGGCTAGCGGGAAAGTCGAGCAGTACTTC. Protein: CASSPTMASGKVEQYF. V and J are TRBV18 and TRBJ2-7, with 9 bases lining up with TRBD2. This CDR3 region has 16 residues. Germline CDR1 KGHSH, CDR2 LQKENI. V was clipped by 3 bases and J by 6 bases; unmatched bases: 12.

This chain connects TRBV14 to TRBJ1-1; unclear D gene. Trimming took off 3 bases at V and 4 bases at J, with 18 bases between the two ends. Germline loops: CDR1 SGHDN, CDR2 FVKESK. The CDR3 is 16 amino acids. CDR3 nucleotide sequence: TGTGCCAGCAGCCAGAGCTCCCTAATGCGGGGCACTGAAGCTTTCTTT. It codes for CASSQSSLMRGTEAFF.

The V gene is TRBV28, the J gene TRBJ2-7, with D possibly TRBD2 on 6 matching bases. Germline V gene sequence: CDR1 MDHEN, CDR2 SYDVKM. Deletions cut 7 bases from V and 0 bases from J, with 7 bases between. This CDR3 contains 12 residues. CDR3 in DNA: TGTGCCAGCATGACTAGCTCCTACGAGCAGTACTTC. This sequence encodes CASMTSSYEQYF.

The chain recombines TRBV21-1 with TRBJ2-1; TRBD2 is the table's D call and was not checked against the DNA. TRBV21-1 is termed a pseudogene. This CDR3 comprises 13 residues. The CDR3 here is CASREGRYNEQFF. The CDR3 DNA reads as TGTGCCAGCAGGGAGGGAAGGTACAATGAGCAGTTCTTC.

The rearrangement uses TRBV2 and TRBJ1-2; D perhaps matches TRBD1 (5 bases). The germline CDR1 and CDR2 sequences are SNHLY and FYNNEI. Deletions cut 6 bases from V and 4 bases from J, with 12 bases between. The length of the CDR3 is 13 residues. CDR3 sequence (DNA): TGTGCCAGCAGGGGGACTGGGTTCTATGGCTACACCTTC. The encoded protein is CASRGTGFYGYTF. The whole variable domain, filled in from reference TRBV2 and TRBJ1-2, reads EPEVTQTPSHQVTQMGQEVILRCVPISNHLYFYWYRQILGQKVEFLVSFYNNEISEKSEIFDDQFSVERPDGSNFTLKIRSTKLEDSAMYFCASRGTGFYGYTFGSGTRLTVV.

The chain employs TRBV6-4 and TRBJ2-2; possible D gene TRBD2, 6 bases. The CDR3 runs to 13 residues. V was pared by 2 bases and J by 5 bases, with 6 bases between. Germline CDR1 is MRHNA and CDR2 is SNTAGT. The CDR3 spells CASSDGGTGELFF. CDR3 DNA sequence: TGTGCCAGCAGTGACGGAGGGACCGGGGAGCTGTTTTTT.

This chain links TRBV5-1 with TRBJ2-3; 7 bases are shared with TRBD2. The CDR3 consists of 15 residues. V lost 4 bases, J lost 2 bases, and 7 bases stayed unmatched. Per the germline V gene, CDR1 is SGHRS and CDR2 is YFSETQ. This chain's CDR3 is CASSGRGLDTDTQYF. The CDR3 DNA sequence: TGCGCCAGCAGCGGGAGGGGACTCGACACAGATACGCAGTATTTT.

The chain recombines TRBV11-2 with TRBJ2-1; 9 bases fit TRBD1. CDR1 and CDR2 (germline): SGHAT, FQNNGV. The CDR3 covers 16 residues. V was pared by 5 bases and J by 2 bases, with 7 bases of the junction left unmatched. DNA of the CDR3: TGTGCCAGCAGCCCACGCGACAGGGGGGCCTACAATGAGCAGTTCTTC. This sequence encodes CASSPRDRGAYNEQFF.

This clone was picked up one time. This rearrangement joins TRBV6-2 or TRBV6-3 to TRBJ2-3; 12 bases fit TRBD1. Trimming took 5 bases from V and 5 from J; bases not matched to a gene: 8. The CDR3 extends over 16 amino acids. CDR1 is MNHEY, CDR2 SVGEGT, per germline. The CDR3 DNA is TGTGCCAGCAGTGAGGGGGACAGGGGGCTTAAAGATACGCAGTATTTT. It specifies CASSEGDRGLKDTQYF.

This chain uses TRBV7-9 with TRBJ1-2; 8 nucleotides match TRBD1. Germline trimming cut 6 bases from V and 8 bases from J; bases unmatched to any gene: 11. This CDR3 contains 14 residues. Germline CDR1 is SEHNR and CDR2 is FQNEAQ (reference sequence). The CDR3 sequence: CASRRTGLGEGYTF. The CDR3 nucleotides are TGTGCCAGCAGAAGGACAGGGTTAGGCGAGGGCTACACCTTC.

The CDR3 sequence: CASSEGQTSGGNEQFF. DNA for the CDR3: TGTGCCAGCAGTGAAGGGCAAACTAGCGGGGGTAATGAGCAGTTCTTC. J is TRBJ2-1 and V is TRBV2, with 11 nucleotides matching TRBD2. There are 16 residues in the CDR3. V trimming: 1 base; J trimming: 7 bases; junction bases outside the gene matches: 6. Germline V gene data show CDR1 as SNHLY and CDR2 as FYNNEI.

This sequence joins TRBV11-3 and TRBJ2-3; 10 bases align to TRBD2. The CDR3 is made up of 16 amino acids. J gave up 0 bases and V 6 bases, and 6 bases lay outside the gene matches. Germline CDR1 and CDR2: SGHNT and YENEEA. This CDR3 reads CASSWTSGLSTDTQYF. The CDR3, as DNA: TGTGCCAGCAGTTGGACTAGCGGCCTTAGCACAGATACGCAGTATTTT.

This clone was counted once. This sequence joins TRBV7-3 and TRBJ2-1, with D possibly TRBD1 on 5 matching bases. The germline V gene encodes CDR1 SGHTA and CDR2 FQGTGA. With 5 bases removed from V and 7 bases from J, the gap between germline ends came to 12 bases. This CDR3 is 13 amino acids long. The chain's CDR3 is CASSPQKGNEQFF. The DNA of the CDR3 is TGTGCCAGCAGCCCACAAAAGGGGAATGAGCAGTTCTTC. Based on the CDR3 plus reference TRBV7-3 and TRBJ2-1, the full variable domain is GAGVSQTPSNKVTEKGKYVELRCDPISGHTALYWYRQSLGQGPEFLIYFQGTGAADDSGLPNDRFFAVRPEGSVSTLKIQRTERGDSAVYLCASSPQKGNEQFFGPGTRLTVL.

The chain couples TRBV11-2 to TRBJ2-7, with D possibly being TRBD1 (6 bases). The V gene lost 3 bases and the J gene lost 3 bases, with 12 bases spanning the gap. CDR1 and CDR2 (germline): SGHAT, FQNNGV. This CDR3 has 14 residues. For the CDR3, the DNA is TGTGCCAGCAGCTTTCAAACAGGGCGCTACGAGCAGTACTTC. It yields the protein CASSFQTGRYEQYF.

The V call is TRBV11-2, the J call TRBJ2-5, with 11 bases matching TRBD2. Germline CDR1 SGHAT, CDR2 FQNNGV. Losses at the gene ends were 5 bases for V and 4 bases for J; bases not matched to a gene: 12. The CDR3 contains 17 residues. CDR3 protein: CASSKGKLAGEVETQYF. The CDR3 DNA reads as TGTGCCAGCAGCAAAGGGAAACTAGCGGGAGAAGTAGAGACCCAGTACTTC.

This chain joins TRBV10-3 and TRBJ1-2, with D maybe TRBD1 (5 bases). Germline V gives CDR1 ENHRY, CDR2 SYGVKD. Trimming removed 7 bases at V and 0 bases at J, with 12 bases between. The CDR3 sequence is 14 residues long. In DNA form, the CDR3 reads TGTGCCATCAACGGGGGGGTTTCTAACTATGGCTACACCTTC. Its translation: CAINGGVSNYGYTF.

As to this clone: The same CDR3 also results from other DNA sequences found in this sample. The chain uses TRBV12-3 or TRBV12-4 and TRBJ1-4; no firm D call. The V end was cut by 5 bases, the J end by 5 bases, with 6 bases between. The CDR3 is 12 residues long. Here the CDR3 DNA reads TGTGCCAGCAGTATATTAAATGAAAAACTGTTTTTT. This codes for CASSILNEKLFF.

CDR3 residues: CASSLGLQGAGNTIYF. The CDR3 DNA sequence: TGTGCCAGCAGCTTAGGCTTGCAGGGGGCAGGAAACACCATATATTTT. The rearrangement links TRBV7-6 to TRBJ1-3; 8 bases map to TRBD1. The CDR3 totals 16 residues. V was pared by 1 base and J by 4 bases, with 6 bases of the junction left unmatched. Germline lookup yields CDR1 SGHVS and CDR2 FNYEAQ.

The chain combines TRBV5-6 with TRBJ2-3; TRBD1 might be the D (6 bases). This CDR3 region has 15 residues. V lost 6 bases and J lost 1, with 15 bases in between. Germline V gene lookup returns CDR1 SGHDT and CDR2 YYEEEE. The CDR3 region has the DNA TGTGCCAGCACGGGTTGGGGGCTCGGCACAGATACGCAGTATTTT. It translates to CASTGWGLGTDTQYF.

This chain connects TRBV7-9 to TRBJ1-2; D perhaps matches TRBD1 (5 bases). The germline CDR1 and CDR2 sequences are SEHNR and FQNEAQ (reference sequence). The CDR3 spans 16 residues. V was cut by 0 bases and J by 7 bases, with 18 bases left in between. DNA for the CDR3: TGTGCCAGCAGCTTAGCTACAGGACCCACACGCGGTGGCTACACCTTC. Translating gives CASSLATGPTRGGYTF.

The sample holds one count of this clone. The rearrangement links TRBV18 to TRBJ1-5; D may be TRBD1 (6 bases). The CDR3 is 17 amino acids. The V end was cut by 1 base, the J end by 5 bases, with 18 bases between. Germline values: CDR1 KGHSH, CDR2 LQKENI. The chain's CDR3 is CASSPLPAGAGYQPQHF. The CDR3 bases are TGTGCCAGCTCACCACTACCGGCGGGGGCCGGTTATCAGCCCCAGCATTTT.

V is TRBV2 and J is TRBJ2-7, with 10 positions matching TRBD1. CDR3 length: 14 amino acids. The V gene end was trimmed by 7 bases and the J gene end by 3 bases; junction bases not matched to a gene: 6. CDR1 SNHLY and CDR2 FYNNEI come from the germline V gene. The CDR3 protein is CASKAGTGDYEQYF. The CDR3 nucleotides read TGTGCCAGCAAGGCCGGGACAGGGGACTACGAGCAGTACTTC.

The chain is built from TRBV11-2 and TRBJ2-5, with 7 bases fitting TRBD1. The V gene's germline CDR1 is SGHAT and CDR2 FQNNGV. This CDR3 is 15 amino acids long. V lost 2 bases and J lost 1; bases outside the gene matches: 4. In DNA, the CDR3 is TGTGCCAGCAGCTTAAACCGACAGGGCCAAGAGACCCAGTACTTC. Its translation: CASSLNRQGQETQYF. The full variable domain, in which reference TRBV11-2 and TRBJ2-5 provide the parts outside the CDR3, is EAGVAQSPRYKIIEKRQSVAFWCNPISGHATLYWYQQILGQGPKLLIQFQNNGVVDDSQLPKDRFSAERLKGVDSTLKIQPAKLEDSAVYLCASSLNRQGQETQYFGPGTRLLVL.

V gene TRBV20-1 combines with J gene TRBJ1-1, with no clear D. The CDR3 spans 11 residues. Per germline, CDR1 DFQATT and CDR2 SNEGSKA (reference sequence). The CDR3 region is CRVEKNTEAFF. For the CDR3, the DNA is TGCAGGGTAGAAAAGAACACTGAAGCTTTCTTT.

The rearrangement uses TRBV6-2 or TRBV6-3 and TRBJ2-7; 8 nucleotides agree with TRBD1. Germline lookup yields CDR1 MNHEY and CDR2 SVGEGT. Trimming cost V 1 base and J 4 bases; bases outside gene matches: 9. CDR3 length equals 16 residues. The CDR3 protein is CASSYFMGQVGYEQYF. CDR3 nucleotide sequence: TGTGCCAGCAGTTACTTTATGGGACAGGTGGGTTACGAGCAGTACTTC.